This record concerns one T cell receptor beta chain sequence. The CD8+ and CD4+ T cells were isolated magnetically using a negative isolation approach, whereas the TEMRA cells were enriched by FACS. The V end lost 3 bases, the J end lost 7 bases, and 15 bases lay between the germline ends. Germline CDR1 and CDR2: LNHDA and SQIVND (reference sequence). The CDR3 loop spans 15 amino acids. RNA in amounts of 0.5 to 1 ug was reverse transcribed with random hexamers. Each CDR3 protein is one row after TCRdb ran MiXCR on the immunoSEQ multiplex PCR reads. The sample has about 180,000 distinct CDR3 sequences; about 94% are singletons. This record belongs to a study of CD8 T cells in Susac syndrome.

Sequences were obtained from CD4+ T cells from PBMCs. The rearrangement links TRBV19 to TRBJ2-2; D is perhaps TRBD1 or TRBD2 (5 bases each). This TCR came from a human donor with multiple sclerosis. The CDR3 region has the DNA TGTGCCAGTAGTATCGCAGGGAGAGATGGCGGGGAGCTGTTTTTT. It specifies CASSIAGRDGGELFF.